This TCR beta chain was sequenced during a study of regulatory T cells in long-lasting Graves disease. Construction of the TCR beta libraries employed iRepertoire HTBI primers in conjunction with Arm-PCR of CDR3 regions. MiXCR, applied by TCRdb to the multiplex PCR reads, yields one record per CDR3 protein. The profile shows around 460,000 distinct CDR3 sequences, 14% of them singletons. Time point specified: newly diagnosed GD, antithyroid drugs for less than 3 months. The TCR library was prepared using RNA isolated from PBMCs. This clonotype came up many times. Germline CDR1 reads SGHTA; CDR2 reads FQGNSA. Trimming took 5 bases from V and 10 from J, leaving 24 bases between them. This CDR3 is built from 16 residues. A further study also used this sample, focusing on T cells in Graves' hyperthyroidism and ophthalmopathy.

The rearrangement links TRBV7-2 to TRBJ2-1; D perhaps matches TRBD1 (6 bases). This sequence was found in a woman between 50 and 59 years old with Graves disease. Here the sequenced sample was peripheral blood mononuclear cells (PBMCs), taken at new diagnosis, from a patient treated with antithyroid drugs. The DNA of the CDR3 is TGTGCCAGCAGCCGAGATTTCGGACAGACCCTGGGGGAGCAGTTCTTC. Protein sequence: CASSRDFGQTLGEQFF.